This entry features one T cell receptor (beta chain) sequence. Its antigen target is currently unknown. This may come from a read error, since a much larger clone is one base off. The source of the sample is a study of T cell repertoires in cytomegalovirus infection (dated by TCRdb to about 2019). Study-level background: Because public TCR beta signatures pointed to carriage of CMV infection together with the matching HLA type, the HLA type of each donor mattered for the analysis. Study-wide findings and limitations: Carriers of CMV infection plus the relevant HLA type were discriminated by the cumulative frequency of public TCR beta family members in the study cohort and in an independent roughly 380-donor cohort. The ex vivo response was dominated by HLA-C-restricted CMV-specific TCR beta clonotypes, which also provided the single most frequent clonotype in two of eight donors.

The sequencing machine was an Illumina HiSeq 1500. TCRdb itself trimmed the public reads at Q25 with fastp, ran MiXCR and retained productive beta chains. Each record represents a unique CDR3 protein, reported with the most common genes and DNA among its rows. Counted in this sample were 90,000 to 130,000 distinct CDR3 sequences; 10% of them appeared once. The top ten hold approximately 33% of the sample. Material: PBMCs, sequenced either directly or after in vitro stimulation (not recorded which). The clonotype was recovered from a human donor in good health (CMV status not recorded). Some clones in this sample may be carry-over from other donors' samples.

The base sequence is TGTGTCAGCGCCCCAGGAGCGGGAGGTACCGGGGAGCTGTTTTTT. Its protein is CVSAPGAGGTGELFF. The chain employs TRBV7-2 and TRBJ2-2, with 9 middle bases fitting TRBD2. In the germline V gene, CDR1 corresponds to SGHTA and CDR2 to FQGNSA. CDR3 length: 15 amino acids, cysteine to phenylalanine. The DNA shown is the 45-base CDR3, in frame from base 1.